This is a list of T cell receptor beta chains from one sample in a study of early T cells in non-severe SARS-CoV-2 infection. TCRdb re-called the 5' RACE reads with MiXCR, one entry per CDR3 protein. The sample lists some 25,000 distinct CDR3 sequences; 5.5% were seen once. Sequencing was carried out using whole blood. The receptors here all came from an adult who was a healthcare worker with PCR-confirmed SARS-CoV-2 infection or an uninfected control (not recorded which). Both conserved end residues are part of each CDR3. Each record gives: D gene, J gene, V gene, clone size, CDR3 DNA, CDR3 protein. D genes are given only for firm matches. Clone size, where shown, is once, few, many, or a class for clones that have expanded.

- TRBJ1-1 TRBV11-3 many TGTGCCAGCAGCTTTAAGGACACTGAAGCTTTCTTT CASSFKDTEAFF
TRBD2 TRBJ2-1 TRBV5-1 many TGCGCCAGCAGCTTGGGGACTAGCGGGCGAGTGGATGAGCAGTTCTTC CASSLGTSGRVDEQFF
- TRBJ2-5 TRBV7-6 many TGTGCCAGCAGCGCCGACCGAATTCAAGAGACCCAGTACTTC CASSADRIQETQYF
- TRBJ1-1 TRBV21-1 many TGTGCCAGCAGCCCGATTTCGCCAGAGAACACTGAAGCTTTCTTT CASSPISPENTEAFF
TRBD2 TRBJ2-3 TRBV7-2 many TGTGCCAGCAGCTTGGATCGACCTGGACTAGCGCCCAGCACAGATACGCAGTATTTT CASSLDRPGLAPSTDTQYF
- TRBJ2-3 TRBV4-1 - TGCGCCAGCAGCAGGCAAACGGAAAGCACAGATACGCAGTATTTT CASSRQTESTDTQYF
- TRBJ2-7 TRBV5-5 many TGTGCCAGCAGCTTGGACAATACCCTACGAGGGCAGTACTTC CASSLDNTLRGQYF
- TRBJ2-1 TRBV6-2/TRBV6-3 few TGTGCCAGCTGCCCGGGGACGAGGGATAAGGAGCAGTTCTTC CASCPGTRDKEQFF
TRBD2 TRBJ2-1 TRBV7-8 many TGTGCCAGCAGCTTAGCCAGCGGGGGGAGCTCCTACAATGAGCAGTTCTTC CASSLASGGSSYNEQFF
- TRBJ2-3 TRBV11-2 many TGTGCCAGCAGCCAGATCGGGGGCACAGATACGCAGTATTTT CASSQIGGTDTQYF
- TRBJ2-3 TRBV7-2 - TGTGCCAGCAGTTACAGTAGCACAGATACGCAGTATTTT CASSYSSTDTQYF
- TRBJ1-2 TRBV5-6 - TGTGCCAGCAGTTCTACAGGGAGTGTAGGCTATGGCTACACCTTC CASSSTGSVGYGYTF
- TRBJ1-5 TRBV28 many TGTGCCAGCAGTTTTAAGGGATATAGCAATCAGCCCCAGCATTTT CASSFKGYSNQPQHF
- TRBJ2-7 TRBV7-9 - TGTGCCAGCAGCTCCACCGTAGTCGACGAGCAGTACTTC CASSSTVVDEQYF
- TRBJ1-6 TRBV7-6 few TGTGCCAGCAGCTCACAGGCGGCCCATAATTCACCCCTCCACTTT CASSSQAAHNSPLHF
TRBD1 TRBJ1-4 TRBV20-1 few TGCAGTGCTAGCAACAGCCAGGGGGATAATGAAAAACTGTTTTTT CSASNSQGDNEKLFF
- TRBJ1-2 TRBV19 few TGTGCCAGTAGAGCACAGGGTAGGGACTATGGCTACACCTTC CASRAQGRDYGYTF
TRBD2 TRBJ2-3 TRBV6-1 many TGTGCCAGCAGTGGGGCAGGGAGGGCAGATACGCAGTATTTT CASSGAGRADTQYF
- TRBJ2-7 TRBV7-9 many TGTGCCAGCAGCTCTACCGACAGGTCCTACGAGCAGTACTTC CASSSTDRSYEQYF
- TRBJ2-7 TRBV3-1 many TGTGCCAGCAGCCAAGTCCGTTCCTACGAGCAGTACTTC CASSQVRSYEQYF
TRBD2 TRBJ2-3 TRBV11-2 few TGTGCCAGCAGCCGCACTAGCGGGGGAAGCACAGATACGCAGTATTTT CASSRTSGGSTDTQYF
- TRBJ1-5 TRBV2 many TGTGCCAGCAGCCCGGACACCGGGAGGGCTCAGCCCCAGCATTTT CASSPDTGRAQPQHF
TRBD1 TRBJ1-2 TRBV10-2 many TGCGCCAGCACCCAGACAGGGCGGGACTATGGCTACACCTTC CASTQTGRDYGYTF
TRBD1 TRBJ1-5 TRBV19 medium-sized TGTGCCAGTTCTATCTCCAGGGGGCATGTCAGCAATCAGCCCCAGCATTTT CASSISRGHVSNQPQHF
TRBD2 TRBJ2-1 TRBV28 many TGTGCCAGCAGTTTATGGACTAGCGGGGACTACAATGAGCAGTTCTTC CASSLWTSGDYNEQFF
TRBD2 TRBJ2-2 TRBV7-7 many TGTGCTAGCAGCTTAGCGGGGTCCGGGGAGCTGTTTTTT CASSLAGSGELFF
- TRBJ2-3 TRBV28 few TGTGCCAGCAGTCCTCACCGCACAGATACGCAGTATTTT CASSPHRTDTQYF
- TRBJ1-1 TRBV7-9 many TGTGCCAGCAGCTGGGGGTCTGAAGCTTTCTTT CASSWGSEAFF
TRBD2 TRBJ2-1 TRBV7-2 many TGTGCCAGCAGCCTCACTAGCGCTTACAATGAGCAGTTCTTC CASSLTSAYNEQFF
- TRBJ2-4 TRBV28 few TGTGCCAGCAGTTTTGGGGTATTGAACATTCAGTACTTC CASSFGVLNIQYF
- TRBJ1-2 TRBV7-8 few TGTGCCAGCAGCCGGCGGCGGCAAGCCTATGGCTACACCTTC CASSRRRQAYGYTF
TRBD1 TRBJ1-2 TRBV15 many TGTGCCACCAGCAGTACAAACAAGGGGGTCCAGGACAGGGCATTTATCTATGGCTACACCTTC CATSSTNKGVQDRAFIYGYTF
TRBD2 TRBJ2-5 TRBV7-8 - TGTGCCAGCAGCTTAGGCGCGGGGGGGCCGTCAGAGACCCAGTACTTC CASSLGAGGPSETQYF
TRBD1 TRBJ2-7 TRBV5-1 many TGCGCCAGCAGCTTCATAAACCAGGGGGCTAAAACCTACGAGCAGTACTTC CASSFINQGAKTYEQYF
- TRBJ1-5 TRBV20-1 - TGCAGTGTTCCAGGCGCTAATAGCAATCAGCCCCAGCATTTT CSVPGANSNQPQHF
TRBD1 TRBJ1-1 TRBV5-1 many TGCGCCAGCAGATACGACAGGGACGCTGAAGCTTTCTTT CASRYDRDAEAFF
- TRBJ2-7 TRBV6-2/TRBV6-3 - TGTGCCAGCAGCCGAACGTGGAGCTCCTACGAGCAGTACTTC CASSRTWSSYEQYF
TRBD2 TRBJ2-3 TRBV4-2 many TGTGCCAGCAGCCAAGAGGCTGGGCTAGCGGGCACAGATACGCAGTATTTT CASSQEAGLAGTDTQYF
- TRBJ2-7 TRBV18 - TGTGCCAGCTCACCACAGGGAACGGGGGAGCAGTACTTC CASSPQGTGEQYF
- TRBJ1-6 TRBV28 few TGTGCCAGCAGTCTCCACCCGGGAGAGGGTAATTCACCCCTCCACTTT CASSLHPGEGNSPLHF
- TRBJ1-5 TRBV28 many TGTGCCAGCAGTTACAGTGTCAATCAGCCCCAGCATTTT CASSYSVNQPQHF
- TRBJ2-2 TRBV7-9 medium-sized TGTGCCAGCAGCTCCCAGGGGTTCACCGGGGAGCTGTTTTTT CASSSQGFTGELFF
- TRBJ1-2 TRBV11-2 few TGTGCCAGCAGCTTAGGATCAGCTCGGGACTATGGCTACACCTTC CASSLGSARDYGYTF
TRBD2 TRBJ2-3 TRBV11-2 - TGTGCCAGCAGCTCATGGACTAGCGGCACAGATACGCAGTATTTT CASSSWTSGTDTQYF
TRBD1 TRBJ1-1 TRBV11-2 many TGTGCCAGCAGCTTAAGGGGGCCCACTGAAGCTTTCTTT CASSLRGPTEAFF
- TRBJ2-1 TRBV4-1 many TGCGCCAGCAGCCAAATAGGGGATGAGCAGTTCTTC CASSQIGDEQFF
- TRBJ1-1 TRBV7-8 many TGTGCCAGCAGCTTAAGTGGAGACAAAATGAACACTGAAGCTTTCTTT CASSLSGDKMNTEAFF
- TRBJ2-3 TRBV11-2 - TGTGCCAGCAGCCCCGGGACTCCTCGTTCGGCGGCAGATACGCAGTATTTT CASSPGTPRSAADTQYF
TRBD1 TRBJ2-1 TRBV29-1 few TGCAGCTCAGAGGGACAGGGCGCAGGCGATGAGCAGTTCTTC CSSEGQGAGDEQFF
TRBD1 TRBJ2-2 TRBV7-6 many TGTGCCAGCAGCGAAGGACAGGGGATGAACACCGGGGAGCTGTTTTTT CASSEGQGMNTGELFF
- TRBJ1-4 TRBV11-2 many TGTGCCAGCAGCTTAGTTACCGGGACGGCTAATGAAAAACTGTTTTTT CASSLVTGTANEKLFF
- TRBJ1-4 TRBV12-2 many TGTGCAAGTCGCTTAGTTGGTCACGCAACTAATGAAAAACTGTTTTTT CASRLVGHATNEKLFF
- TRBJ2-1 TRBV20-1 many TGCAGTGGGAGTGGTGGAGTCAAGGCTATAACGACGAGCTCCTACAATGAGCAGTTCTTC CSGSGGVKAITTSSYNEQFF
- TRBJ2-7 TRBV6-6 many TGTGCCAGCAGTTACACTGGACATAGCTCCTACGAGCAGTACTTC CASSYTGHSSYEQYF
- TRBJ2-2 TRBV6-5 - TGTGCCTCCACCCGGGGGGCGCGGACCGGGGAGCTGTTTTTT CASTRGARTGELFF